These T cell receptor beta chains were read from a single sample in a study of T cell repertoires in cytomegalovirus infection. Via MiXCR, TCRdb re-called the reads, giving one row per CDR3 protein. The data contain hundreds of thousands of distinct CDR3 sequences, approximately 40% of them singletons. Antigens for these TCRs are unknown. Here the sequenced sample was cultured PBMCs, taken from culture after CMV antigen stimulation. The source of these receptors is a human donor in good health (CMV status not recorded). Some clones in this sample may be carry-over from other donors' samples. Each CDR3 is given with its conserved first and last residue. The D gene is left open where the match is weak. Clone size is not always given. Where it is, it says once, few, many or a class for expanded clones.

v_gene: TRBV20-1
d_gene: NA
j_gene: TRBJ2-1
abundance: few
CDR3aa: CSAPGAASNEQFF
CDR3nt: TGCAGTGCCCCCGGAGCCGCGAGCAATGAGCAGTTCTTC

v_gene: TRBV6-8
d_gene: NA
j_gene: TRBJ2-7
abundance: few
CDR3aa: CASSPGQVNEQYF
CDR3nt: TGTGCCAGCTCACCAGGGCAAGTCAACGAGCAGTACTTC

v_gene: TRBV4-1
d_gene: TRBD1
j_gene: TRBJ1-4
abundance: NA
CDR3aa: CASSQLGQGNEKLFF
CDR3nt: TGTGCCAGCAGCCAGTTAGGACAGGGGAATGAAAAACTGTTTTTT

v_gene: TRBV2
d_gene: NA
j_gene: TRBJ1-1
abundance: NA
CDR3aa: CASISEKNTEAFF
CDR3nt: TGTGCCAGCATAAGCGAGAAGAACACTGAAGCTTTCTTT

v_gene: TRBV6-1
d_gene: NA
j_gene: TRBJ1-5
abundance: few
CDR3aa: CASSDQGDQPQHF
CDR3nt: TGTGCCAGCAGTGACCAGGGAGACCAGCCCCAGCATTTT

v_gene: TRBV6-6
d_gene: TRBD2
j_gene: TRBJ2-2
abundance: NA
CDR3aa: CASSVLAGGPGELFF
CDR3nt: TGTGCCAGCAGTGTACTAGCGGGAGGGCCAGGGGAGCTGTTTTTT

v_gene: TRBV27
d_gene: TRBD2
j_gene: TRBJ2-7
abundance: few
CDR3aa: CASSLRGLADRYSYEQYF
CDR3nt: TGTGCCAGCAGTTTAAGGGGACTAGCGGATAGATACTCCTACGAGCAGTACTTC

v_gene: TRBV7-9
d_gene: NA
j_gene: TRBJ2-1
abundance: once
CDR3aa: CASSYRVRSGNEQFF
CDR3nt: TGTGCCAGCAGCTACAGGGTGCGTTCGGGCAATGAGCAGTTCTTC

v_gene: TRBV27
d_gene: TRBD1
j_gene: TRBJ1-1
abundance: NA
CDR3aa: CASSPTGVRPTEAFF
CDR3nt: TGTGCCAGCAGTCCTACAGGGGTGCGGCCCACTGAAGCTTTCTTT

v_gene: TRBV7-6
d_gene: TRBD2
j_gene: TRBJ2-2
abundance: many
CDR3aa: CASSLRSGGLAGWSGELFF
CDR3nt: TGTGCCAGCAGCTTAAGGTCCGGGGGACTAGCGGGCTGGAGCGGGGAGCTGTTTTTT

v_gene: TRBV7-9
d_gene: NA
j_gene: TRBJ2-3
abundance: NA
CDR3aa: CASSLELSDTQYF
CDR3nt: TGTGCCAGCAGCTTAGAATTATCAGATACGCAGTATTTT

v_gene: TRBV7-2
d_gene: TRBD2
j_gene: TRBJ2-7
abundance: few
CDR3aa: CASSLRLAGFYEQYF
CDR3nt: TGTGCCAGCAGCTTAAGACTAGCGGGGTTCTACGAGCAGTACTTC

v_gene: TRBV4-1
d_gene: NA
j_gene: TRBJ2-4
abundance: NA
CDR3aa: CASSQVRENIQYF
CDR3nt: TGCGCCAGCAGCCAAGTCAGGGAAAACATTCAGTACTTC

v_gene: TRBV6-1
d_gene: TRBD1
j_gene: TRBJ2-7
abundance: NA
CDR3aa: CASRKGQGSDEQYF
CDR3nt: TGTGCCAGCAGGAAGGGACAGGGGAGCGACGAGCAGTACTTC

v_gene: TRBV12-3/TRBV12-4
d_gene: NA
j_gene: TRBJ2-5
abundance: NA
CDR3aa: CASSFGSQETQYF
CDR3nt: TGTGCCAGCAGTTTTGGTAGCCAAGAGACCCAGTACTTC

v_gene: TRBV7-2
d_gene: NA
j_gene: TRBJ2-3
abundance: NA
CDR3aa: CASSRDTTGTSDTQYF
CDR3nt: TGTGCCAGCAGCCGAGACACGACTGGCACGTCAGATACGCAGTATTTT

v_gene: TRBV19
d_gene: NA
j_gene: TRBJ1-4
abundance: NA
CDR3aa: CASSGGSEKLFF
CDR3nt: TGTGCCAGTAGTGGGGGGAGCGAAAAACTGTTTTTT

v_gene: TRBV6-2/TRBV6-3
d_gene: TRBD1
j_gene: TRBJ2-7
abundance: NA
CDR3aa: CASRPSRTGSYEQYF
CDR3nt: TGTGCCAGCAGACCCTCCCGGACAGGATCCTACGAGCAGTACTTC

v_gene: TRBV27
d_gene: TRBD1
j_gene: TRBJ2-1
abundance: NA
CDR3aa: CASSSTDRGREQFF
CDR3nt: TGTGCCAGCAGTTCCACCGACAGGGGGCGAGAGCAGTTCTTC

v_gene: TRBV28
d_gene: NA
j_gene: TRBJ2-2
abundance: NA
CDR3aa: CAIGQINTGELFF
CDR3nt: TGTGCCATCGGACAGATCAACACCGGGGAGCTGTTTTTT

v_gene: TRBV12-3/TRBV12-4
d_gene: TRBD2
j_gene: TRBJ2-7
abundance: few
CDR3aa: CASRRLAGSYEQYF
CDR3nt: TGTGCCAGCAGGCGACTAGCGGGTTCCTACGAGCAGTACTTC

v_gene: TRBV12-5
d_gene: TRBD2
j_gene: TRBJ2-7
abundance: NA
CDR3aa: CASDLGEGPYEQYF
CDR3nt: TGTGCTAGTGACTTGGGGGAGGGACCCTACGAGCAGTACTTC

v_gene: TRBV9
d_gene: TRBD1
j_gene: TRBJ2-4
abundance: NA
CDR3aa: CASSVGTENIQYF
CDR3nt: TGTGCCAGCAGCGTCGGGACAGAAAACATTCAGTACTTC

v_gene: TRBV5-6
d_gene: TRBD2
j_gene: TRBJ2-7
abundance: NA
CDR3aa: CASSVLLAGGSEQYF
CDR3nt: TGTGCCAGCAGCGTCTTACTAGCGGGGGGCAGCGAGCAGTACTTC

v_gene: TRBV6-1
d_gene: NA
j_gene: TRBJ1-1
abundance: NA
CDR3aa: CAIGGGAEAFF
CDR3nt: TGTGCTATTGGAGGGGGGGCTGAAGCTTTCTTT

v_gene: TRBV2
d_gene: NA
j_gene: TRBJ2-7
abundance: few
CDR3aa: CASSETLGRSSYEQYF
CDR3nt: TGTGCCAGCAGCGAAACGTTAGGACGGAGCTCCTACGAGCAGTACTTC

v_gene: TRBV14
d_gene: NA
j_gene: TRBJ2-1
abundance: NA
CDR3aa: CASSQAIFPGLATINEQFF
CDR3nt: TGTGCCAGCAGCCAAGCTATCTTCCCCGGGTTAGCGACGATCAATGAGCAGTTCTTC

v_gene: TRBV10-3
d_gene: TRBD1
j_gene: TRBJ2-7
abundance: NA
CDR3aa: CAISDFGTAYEQYF
CDR3nt: TGTGCCATCAGTGATTTCGGGACAGCCTACGAGCAGTACTTC

v_gene: TRBV6-2/TRBV6-3
d_gene: TRBD2
j_gene: TRBJ2-1
abundance: many
CDR3aa: CASSYSPAGGIYNEQFF
CDR3nt: TGTGCCAGCAGTTACTCACCCGCGGGAGGGATCTACAATGAGCAGTTCTTC

v_gene: TRBV6-5
d_gene: NA
j_gene: TRBJ2-3
abundance: NA
CDR3aa: CASSYFPSTDTQYF
CDR3nt: TGTGCCAGCAGTTACTTCCCTAGCACAGATACGCAGTATTTT

v_gene: TRBV6-5
d_gene: TRBD1
j_gene: TRBJ1-1
abundance: few
CDR3aa: CASSKDSDREAFF
CDR3nt: TGTGCCAGCAGCAAAGATTCGGACAGGGAAGCTTTCTTT

v_gene: TRBV4-1
d_gene: NA
j_gene: TRBJ2-5
abundance: few
CDR3aa: CASSQEPGWETQYF
CDR3nt: TGCGCCAGCAGCCAAGAGCCAGGGTGGGAGACCCAGTACTTC

v_gene: TRBV6-6
d_gene: TRBD2
j_gene: TRBJ2-5
abundance: few
CDR3aa: CASKTLAKETQYF
CDR3nt: TGTGCCAGCAAGACACTAGCGAAAGAGACCCAGTACTTC

v_gene: TRBV4-1
d_gene: NA
j_gene: TRBJ1-6
abundance: few
CDR3aa: CASSSQGILHF
CDR3nt: TGCGCCAGCAGCTCACAGGGTATCCTCCACTTT

v_gene: TRBV7-2
d_gene: NA
j_gene: TRBJ1-6
abundance: NA
CDR3aa: CASSGQTGPPLHF
CDR3nt: TGTGCCAGCAGCGGACAGACAGGACCACCCCTCCACTTT

v_gene: TRBV6-1
d_gene: NA
j_gene: TRBJ1-6
abundance: NA
CDR3aa: CAGSQATGSSYNSPLHF
CDR3nt: TGTGCCGGGTCCCAGGCGACAGGTAGCTCCTATAATTCACCCCTCCACTTT

v_gene: TRBV7-2
d_gene: TRBD1
j_gene: TRBJ2-1
abundance: few
CDR3aa: CASSRDRSYNEQFF
CDR3nt: TGTGCCAGCAGCCGGGACAGATCCTACAATGAGCAGTTCTTC

v_gene: TRBV6-1
d_gene: NA
j_gene: TRBJ2-7
abundance: NA
CDR3aa: CASSEEYYEQYF
CDR3nt: TGTGCCAGCAGTGAAGAGTACTACGAGCAGTACTTC

v_gene: TRBV7-2
d_gene: NA
j_gene: TRBJ1-3
abundance: NA
CDR3aa: CASNTGGAGNTIYF
CDR3nt: TGTGCCAGCAACACTGGGGGGGCTGGAAACACCATATATTTT

v_gene: TRBV7-2
d_gene: NA
j_gene: TRBJ2-3
abundance: many
CDR3aa: CASSYPSIGATQYF
CDR3nt: TGTGCCAGCAGCTATCCGAGCATCGGGGCTACGCAGTATTTT

v_gene: TRBV12-3/TRBV12-4
d_gene: TRBD2
j_gene: TRBJ2-3
abundance: few
CDR3aa: CASSRTGTSGLYTDTQYF
CDR3nt: TGTGCCAGCAGCCGAACCGGGACTAGCGGGCTATACACAGATACGCAGTATTTT

v_gene: TRBV7-2
d_gene: NA
j_gene: TRBJ2-1
abundance: NA
CDR3aa: CASSLLWFGEQFF
CDR3nt: TGTGCCAGCAGCTTACTGTGGTTCGGTGAGCAGTTCTTC

v_gene: TRBV6-5
d_gene: NA
j_gene: TRBJ1-1
abundance: NA
CDR3aa: CASTRAAVGGTEAFF
CDR3nt: TGTGCCAGCACGAGGGCAGCGGTCGGGGGCACTGAAGCTTTCTTT

v_gene: TRBV7-8
d_gene: NA
j_gene: TRBJ2-5
abundance: NA
CDR3aa: CASRENAQETQYF
CDR3nt: TGTGCCAGCAGGGAGAACGCGCAGGAGACCCAGTACTTC

v_gene: TRBV2
d_gene: NA
j_gene: TRBJ2-2
abundance: NA
CDR3aa: CASDFSDTGELFF
CDR3nt: TGTGCCAGCGATTTCTCGGATACCGGGGAGCTGTTTTTT

v_gene: TRBV7-9
d_gene: NA
j_gene: TRBJ2-2
abundance: once
CDR3aa: CASSPPPTPTGELFF
CDR3nt: TGTGCCAGCAGTCCTCCTCCTACGCCTACCGGGGAGCTGTTTTTT

v_gene: TRBV2
d_gene: NA
j_gene: TRBJ2-5
abundance: NA
CDR3aa: CASSDELPHF
CDR3nt: TGTGCCAGCAGTGATGAGCTCCCCCACTTC

v_gene: TRBV4-3
d_gene: TRBD1
j_gene: TRBJ2-3
abundance: NA
CDR3aa: CASSQGPPRQGATDTQYF
CDR3nt: TGCGCCAGCAGCCAAGGCCCCCCCAGACAGGGGGCTACAGATACGCAGTATTTT

v_gene: TRBV20-1
d_gene: NA
j_gene: TRBJ2-2
abundance: NA
CDR3aa: CSAQRAYTGELFF
CDR3nt: TGCAGTGCTCAGCGGGCCTACACCGGGGAGCTGTTTTTT

v_gene: TRBV6-6
d_gene: NA
j_gene: TRBJ1-5
abundance: NA
CDR3aa: CASTEHGNQPQHF
CDR3nt: TGTGCCAGCACTGAGCATGGCAATCAGCCCCAGCATTTT

v_gene: TRBV5-5
d_gene: TRBD1
j_gene: TRBJ2-2
abundance: NA
CDR3aa: CASNSGTVYSGELFF
CDR3nt: TGTGCCAGCAACTCCGGGACAGTCTATTCCGGGGAGCTGTTTTTT

v_gene: TRBV12-5
d_gene: NA
j_gene: TRBJ2-3
abundance: NA
CDR3aa: CASGLPPRGRATDTQYF
CDR3nt: TGTGCTAGTGGTTTACCCCCCCGGGGGAGAGCCACAGATACGCAGTATTTT

v_gene: TRBV19
d_gene: TRBD1
j_gene: TRBJ1-5
abundance: NA
CDR3aa: CASSARGRGSSNQPQHF
CDR3nt: TGTGCCAGTAGTGCCAGGGGGCGCGGGAGTAGCAATCAGCCCCAGCATTTT

v_gene: TRBV6-2/TRBV6-3
d_gene: NA
j_gene: TRBJ1-1
abundance: NA
CDR3aa: CASSPDRQMNTEAFF
CDR3nt: TGTGCCAGCAGTCCGGACAGACAAATGAACACTGAAGCTTTCTTT

v_gene: TRBV6-6
d_gene: NA
j_gene: TRBJ2-7
abundance: NA
CDR3aa: CASSVGTHSYEQYF
CDR3nt: TGTGCCAGCAGTGTGGGGACACATTCCTACGAGCAGTACTTC